This T cell receptor (beta chain) originates from a study of identical twins. One entry per CDR3 protein results from TCRdb running MiXCR on the 5' RACE reads. The sample lists roughly 750,000 distinct CDR3 sequences, 21% occurring once. Study-wide results and limits: The same donors were not followed; conclusions instead depended on cross-sectional statistical analysis.

This clonotype was recorded a few times. Its cognate antigen is unknown. The germline V and J ends were trimmed by 0 bases and 0 bases, with 9 bases remaining between them. CDR3 length: 17 residues. Per germline, CDR1 MNHEY and CDR2 SVGAGI. The same sample was also studied in work on T cells expressing NK-cell markers. Per that paper: Dominant NKG2C+ clonotypes were found to form about 1.0-7.5% of CD8+ T cells in roughly 6 donors.

The TCR sequence derives from a woman younger than 35 in good health. The sequenced material came from PBMCs. The rearrangement links TRBV6-5 to TRBJ2-6, with D tentatively TRBD2 (6 bases). The CDR3 loop is CASSYSGLSSGANVLTF. In DNA, the CDR3 is TGTGCCAGCAGTTACTCGGGACTGAGCTCTGGGGCCAACGTCCTGACTTTC.